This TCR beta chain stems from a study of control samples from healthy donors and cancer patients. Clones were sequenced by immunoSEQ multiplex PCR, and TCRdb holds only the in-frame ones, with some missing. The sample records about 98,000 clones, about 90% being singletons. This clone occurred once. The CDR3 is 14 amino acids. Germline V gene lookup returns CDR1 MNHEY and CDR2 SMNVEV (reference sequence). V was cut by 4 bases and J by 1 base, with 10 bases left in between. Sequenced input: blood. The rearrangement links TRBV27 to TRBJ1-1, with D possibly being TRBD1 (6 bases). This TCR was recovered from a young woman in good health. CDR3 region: CASSSGATNTEAFF. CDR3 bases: TGTGCCAGCAGTTCAGGGGCGACGAACACTGAAGCTTTCTTT.